Described below is a single T cell receptor beta chain sequence and its context. Its target is not known. It was second doses at about 4 or about 12 weeks that were pooled. This sample was taken from a study of T cell responses to AZD1222 COVID-19 vaccine. Study-wide results and caveats: Increased Spike-specific TCR breadth and depth were observed after two AZD1222 doses.

Sequencing used immunoSEQ multiplex PCR; TCRdb keeps in-frame clones, though not all of them. The sample has approximately 270,000 clones, about 94% seen once. Sequenced material: peripheral blood, taken 28 days after the second AZD1222 dose. This TCR derives from an adult who received the AZD1222 COVID-19 vaccine.

The CDR3 DNA reads TGTGCCAGCAGCTTAGAGGCAGGGTACGGCTACACCTTC. Protein product: CASSLEAGYGYTF. The chain links TRBV7-6 to TRBJ1-2; TRBD1 might be the D (5 bases). The V and J ends lost 1 base and 8 bases respectively, with 11 bases between them. This CDR3 comprises 13 residues. Germline CDR1 SGHVS, CDR2 FNYEAQ.